This TCR beta chain was sequenced in a study of cytomegalovirus exposure and HLA in healthy donors. Notes on the study in general: The authors reported that TCR beta sequences could predict HLA-A and HLA-B alleles. These predictions were accurate for most subjects in the first cohort. TCR beta sequences numbering 15,000 to 20,000 were associated with HLA alleles at 0.05 false discovery rate in a later analysis.

Points on this clone: What it binds is not known.

CDR3 length equals 14 residues. Germline CDR1 reads SGHNT; CDR2 reads YYREEE (reference sequence). Between the trimmed V and J ends, which lost 4 bases and 2 bases, there was a span of 12 bases. The study ran its PCR with 60 Vbeta and 13 Jbeta primers. In the original workflow: An analysis that came later counted 73 million or so unique TCR beta chains, some 11 million shared. Repertoires were generated with immunoSEQ multiplex PCR, while TCRdb's copy carries only in-frame clones and drops some. That table is the source of V, J and clone size, and D and trimming were worked out from the DNA. The sample lists 110,000 to 150,000 clones, approximately 68% seen once, with almost 4.5% in the top ten.

The origin of this receptor is a man aged 55-75 years in good health and CMV-seronegative. The rearrangement uses TRBV5-4 and TRBJ2-5; D is undetermined. Material for sequencing was PBMCs. CDR3 in DNA: TGTGCCAGCAGCATACAGAGACCTCAAGAGACCCAGTACTTC. Its translation: CASSIQRPQETQYF. Variable domain in full (rest from reference TRBV5-4 and TRBJ2-5): ETGVTQSPTHLIKTRGQQVTLRCSSQSGHNTVSWYQQALGQGPQFIFQYYREEENGRGNFPPRFSGLQFPNYSSELNVNALELDDSALYLCASSIQRPQETQYFGPGTRLLVL.